This T cell receptor (beta chain) was sequenced in a study of control samples from healthy donors and cancer patients. Measured with immunoSEQ multiplex PCR; TCRdb has only the in-frame clones, and not every one. The sample has 90,000 or so clones, roughly nine tenths seen once. Specimen: blood. This TCR derives from a woman aged 60-75 years in good health.

CDR3 protein: CASSRQGSNQPQHF. The DNA for the CDR3 is TGTGCCAGCAGTCGCCAGGGCAGCAATCAGCCCCAGCATTTT. The chain couples TRBV2 to TRBJ1-5; a weak D match, TRBD1 (5 bases). Deletions cut 5 bases from V and 1 base from J, with 9 bases between. Germline values: CDR1 SNHLY, CDR2 FYNNEI. The CDR3 has 14 amino acids. Using reference TRBV2 and TRBJ1-5 for the parts outside the CDR3, the full variable domain is EPEVTQTPSHQVTQMGQEVILRCVPISNHLYFYWYRQILGQKVEFLVSFYNNEISEKSEIFDDQFSVERPDGSNFTLKIRSTKLEDSAMYFCASSRQGSNQPQHFGDGTRLSIL.